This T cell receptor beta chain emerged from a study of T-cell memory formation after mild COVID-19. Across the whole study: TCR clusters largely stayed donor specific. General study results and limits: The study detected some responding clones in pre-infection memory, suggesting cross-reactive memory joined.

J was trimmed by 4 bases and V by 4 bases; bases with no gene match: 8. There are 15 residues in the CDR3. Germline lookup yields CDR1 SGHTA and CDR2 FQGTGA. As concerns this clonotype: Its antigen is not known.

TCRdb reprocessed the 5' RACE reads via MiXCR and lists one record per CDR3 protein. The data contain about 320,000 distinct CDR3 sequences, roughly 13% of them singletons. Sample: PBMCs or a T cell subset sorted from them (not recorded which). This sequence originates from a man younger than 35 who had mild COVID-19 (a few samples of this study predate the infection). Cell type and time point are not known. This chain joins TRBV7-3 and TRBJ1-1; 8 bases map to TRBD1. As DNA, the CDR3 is TGTGCCAGCAGCTCGGTATCGGGACAGGCCACTGAAGCTTTCTTT. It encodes CASSSVSGQATEAFF.